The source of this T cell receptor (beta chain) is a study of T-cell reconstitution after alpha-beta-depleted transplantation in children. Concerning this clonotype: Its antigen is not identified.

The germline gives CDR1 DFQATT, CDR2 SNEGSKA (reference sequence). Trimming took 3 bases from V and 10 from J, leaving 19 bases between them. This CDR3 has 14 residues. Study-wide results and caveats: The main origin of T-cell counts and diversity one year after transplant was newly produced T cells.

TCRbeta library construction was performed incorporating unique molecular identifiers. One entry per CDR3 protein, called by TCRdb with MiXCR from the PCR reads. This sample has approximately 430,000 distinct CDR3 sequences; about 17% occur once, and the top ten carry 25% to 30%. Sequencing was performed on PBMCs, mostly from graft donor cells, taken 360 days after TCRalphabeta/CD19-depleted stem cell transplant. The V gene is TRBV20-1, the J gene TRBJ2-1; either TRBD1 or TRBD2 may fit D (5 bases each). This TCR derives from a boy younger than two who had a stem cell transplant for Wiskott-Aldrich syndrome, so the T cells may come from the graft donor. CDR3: CSARGLGRDDEQFF. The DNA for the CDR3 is TGCAGTGCTAGGGGGTTGGGACGGGATGACGAGCAGTTCTTC.